These T cell receptor beta chains were read from a single sample in a study of response to subunit inactivated influenza vaccine. TCRdb re-called the RT-PCR reads with MiXCR, one entry per CDR3 protein. The table has some 570,000 distinct CDR3 sequences, about 10% seen once; the top ten hold about 11%. These data also formed part of another study, on T cells expressing NK-cell markers.

The sample was PBMCs from blood, taken on the day of vaccination. All receptors derive from a man between 50 and 59 years old who received an inactivated influenza vaccine. CDR3s include the opening cysteine and the closing phenylalanine or tryptophan. D genes are given only for firm matches. Expanded clones get a size class; other rows say once, few or many, or leave the size out.

J: TRBJ2-2
V: TRBV5-1
size: .
D: .
DNA: TGCGCCAGCAGCTTGGAGCGGGTTGGCTTGTCTTATAACACCGGGGAGCTGTTTTTT
CDR3: CASSLERVGLSYNTGELFF

J: TRBJ2-7
V: TRBV6-5
size: few
D: .
DNA: TGTGCCAGCAGTTCCGGCACGTTAGCCTACGAGCAGTACTTC
CDR3: CASSSGTLAYEQYF

J: TRBJ1-1
V: TRBV28
size: .
D: TRBD1
DNA: TGTGCCAGCAGTTCTTTTCGCGGGACAGCCCTTCTTCGAGCTTTCTTT
CDR3: CASSSFRGTALLRAFF

J: TRBJ1-2
V: TRBV20-1
size: few
D: TRBD1
DNA: TGCAGTTCCAGCCCGATGACAGGGGTGGCCTATGGCTACACCTTC
CDR3: CSSSPMTGVAYGYTF

J: TRBJ1-5
V: TRBV6-2/TRBV6-3
size: few
D: TRBD1
DNA: TGTGCCAGCAGACCCGGGACAGGGTATCGGAGCAATCAGCCCCAGCATTTT
CDR3: CASRPGTGYRSNQPQHF

J: TRBJ2-3
V: TRBV5-6
size: few
D: TRBD2
DNA: TGTGCCAGCGGGGCCCTAGCGGGGGCTTTCACAGATACGCAGTATTTT
CDR3: CASGALAGAFTDTQYF

J: TRBJ1-5
V: TRBV25-1
size: .
D: .
DNA: TGTGCCAGCAGTGAGAACCGGAACCTCGATAATCAGCCCCAGCATTTT
CDR3: CASSENRNLDNQPQHF

J: TRBJ2-1
V: TRBV24-1
size: few
D: TRBD2
DNA: TGTGCCACCAGTGCCCGTTTGGGGACTAGCGGGAGAGGTAATGAGCAGTTCTTC
CDR3: CATSARLGTSGRGNEQFF

J: TRBJ2-7
V: TRBV7-9
size: .
D: TRBD1
DNA: TGTGCCACCCAACGCATGGGGACAGATTACGAGCAGTACTTC
CDR3: CATQRMGTDYEQYF

J: TRBJ2-1
V: TRBV6-1
size: .
D: TRBD1
DNA: TGTGCCAGCACCACGACGGACAGGTACAATGAGCAGTTCTTC
CDR3: CASTTTDRYNEQFF

J: TRBJ2-3
V: TRBV7-2
size: .
D: .
DNA: TGTGCCAGCAGCCCCCAAAGCACAGATACGCAGTATTTT
CDR3: CASSPQSTDTQYF